These 2 T cell receptor beta chains were all obtained from the same sample, sequenced in a study of blood T cell repertoires in COVID-19. Measured with immunoSEQ multiplex PCR; TCRdb has only the in-frame clones, and not every one. This sample yields around 130,000 clones, of which 85% to 90% are seen a single time; roughly 18% belongs to the top ten. The sequencing sample was made of peripheral blood. These receptors came from a man between 50 and 59 years old with active or convalescent COVID-19.

The chain links TRBV7-9 to TRBJ1-3, with 7 positions matching TRBD1. Germline V lookup: CDR1 SEHNR, CDR2 FQNEAQ (reference sequence). V shed 6 bases, J shed 0 bases, and the junction held 5 bases outside the gene matches. This CDR3 region has 15 residues. CDR3: CASRRDSSSGNTIYF. CDR3 DNA: TGTGCCAGCAGAAGGGACAGCAGCTCTGGAAACACCATATATTTT.

This chain uses TRBV27 with TRBJ1-6; D is perhaps TRBD1 (5 bases). CDR3 size: 15 residues. V lost 0 bases and J 13 bases, leaving 16 bases between the germline ends. CDR1 MNHEY and CDR2 SMNVEV come from the germline V gene (reference sequence). DNA of the CDR3: TGTGCCAGCAGTTTATCCCACCAGGGCGAATTGCCCCTCCACTTT. Translated, it gives CASSLSHQGELPLHF.